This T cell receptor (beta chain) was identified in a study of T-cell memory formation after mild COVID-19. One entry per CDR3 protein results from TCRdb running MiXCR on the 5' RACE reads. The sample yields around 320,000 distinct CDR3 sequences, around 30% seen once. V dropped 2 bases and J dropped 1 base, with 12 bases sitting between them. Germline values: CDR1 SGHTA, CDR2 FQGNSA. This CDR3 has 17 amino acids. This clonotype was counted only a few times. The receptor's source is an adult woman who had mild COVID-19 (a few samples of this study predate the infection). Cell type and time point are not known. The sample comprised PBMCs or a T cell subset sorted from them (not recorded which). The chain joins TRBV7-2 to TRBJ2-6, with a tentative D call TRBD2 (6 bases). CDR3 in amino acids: CASSLISRGSGANVLTF. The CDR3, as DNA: TGTGCCAGCAGCTTAATTAGTCGGGGGTCTGGGGCCAACGTCCTGACTTTC.